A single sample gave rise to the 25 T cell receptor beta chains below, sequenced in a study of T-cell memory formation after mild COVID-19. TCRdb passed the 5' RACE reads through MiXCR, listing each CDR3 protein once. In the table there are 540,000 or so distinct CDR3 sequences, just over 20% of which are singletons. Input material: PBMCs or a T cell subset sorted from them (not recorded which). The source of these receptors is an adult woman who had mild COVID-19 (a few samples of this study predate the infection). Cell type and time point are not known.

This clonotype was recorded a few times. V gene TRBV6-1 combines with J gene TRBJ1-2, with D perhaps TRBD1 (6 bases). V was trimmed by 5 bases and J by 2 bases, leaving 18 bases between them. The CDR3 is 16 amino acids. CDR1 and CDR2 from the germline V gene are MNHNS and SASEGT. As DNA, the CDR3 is TGTGCCAGCAGTACCAATCCGACAGGAATCAACTATGGCTACACCTTC. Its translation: CASSTNPTGINYGYTF.

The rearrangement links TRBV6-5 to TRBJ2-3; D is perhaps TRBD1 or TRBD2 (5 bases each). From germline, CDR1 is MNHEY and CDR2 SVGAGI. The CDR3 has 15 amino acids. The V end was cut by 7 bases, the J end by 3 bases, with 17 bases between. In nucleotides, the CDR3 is TGTGCCAGCACCCCTACGGGACCGTTTACAGATACGCAGTATTTT. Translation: CASTPTGPFTDTQYF.

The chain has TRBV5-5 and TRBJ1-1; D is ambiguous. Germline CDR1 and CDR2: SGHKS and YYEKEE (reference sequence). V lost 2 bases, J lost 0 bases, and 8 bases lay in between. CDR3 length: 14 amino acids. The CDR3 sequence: CASSFGVVNTEAFF. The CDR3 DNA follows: TGTGCCAGCAGCTTCGGTGTGGTGAACACTGAAGCTTTCTTT.

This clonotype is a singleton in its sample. As DNA, the CDR3 is TGCGCCAGCAGTGAGTACGGCGACGAGCAGTACTTC. Its translation: CASSEYGDEQYF. V is TRBV10-2 and J is TRBJ2-7; D unclear. The CDR3 sequence is 12 residues long. Per germline, CDR1 WSHSY and CDR2 SAAADI. Between the trimmed V and J ends, which lost 1 base and 5 bases, there was a span of 6 bases.

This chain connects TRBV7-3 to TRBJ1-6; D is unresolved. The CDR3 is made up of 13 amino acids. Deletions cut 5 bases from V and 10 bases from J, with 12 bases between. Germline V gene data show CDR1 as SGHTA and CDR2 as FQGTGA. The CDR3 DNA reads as TGTGCCAGCAGCCGGGTCACACAATCACCCCTCCACTTT. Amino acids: CASSRVTQSPLHF.

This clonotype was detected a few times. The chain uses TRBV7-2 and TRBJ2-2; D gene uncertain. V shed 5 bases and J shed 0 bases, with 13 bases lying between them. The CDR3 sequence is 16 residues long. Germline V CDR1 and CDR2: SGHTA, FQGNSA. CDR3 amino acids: CASSPPGPANTGELFF. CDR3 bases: TGTGCCAGCAGCCCGCCCGGGCCCGCGAACACCGGGGAGCTGTTTTTT.

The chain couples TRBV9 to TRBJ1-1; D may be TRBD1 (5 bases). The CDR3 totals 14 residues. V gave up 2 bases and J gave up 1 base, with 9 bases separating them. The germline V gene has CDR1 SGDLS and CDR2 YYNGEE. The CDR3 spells CASSVLGRNTEAFF. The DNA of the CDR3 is TGTGCCAGCAGCGTTCTGGGACGGAACACTGAAGCTTTCTTT. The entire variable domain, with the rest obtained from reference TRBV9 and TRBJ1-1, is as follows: DSGVTQTPKHLITATGQRVTLRCSPRSGDLSVYWYQQSLDQGLQFLIQYYNGEERAKGNILERFSAQQFPDLHSELNLSSLELGDSALYFCASSVLGRNTEAFFGQGTRLTVV.

In DNA form, the CDR3 reads TGTGCCAGCAGTTCCCCCGCGGGGGGCGGGGCCAAAAACATTCAGTACTTC. Its translation: CASSSPAGGGAKNIQYF. The chain carries TRBV12-3 or TRBV12-4 and TRBJ2-4, with TRBD2 matching 8 bases. The CDR3 is 17 amino acids. The V gene end was trimmed by 4 bases and the J gene end by 1 base; junction bases not matched to a gene: 9.

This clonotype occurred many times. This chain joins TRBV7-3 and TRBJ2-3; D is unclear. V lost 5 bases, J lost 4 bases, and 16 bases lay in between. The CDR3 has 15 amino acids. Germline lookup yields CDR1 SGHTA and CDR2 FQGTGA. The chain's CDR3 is CASSRWVSGADTQYF. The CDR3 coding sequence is TGTGCCAGCAGCCGATGGGTCTCGGGCGCAGATACGCAGTATTTT.

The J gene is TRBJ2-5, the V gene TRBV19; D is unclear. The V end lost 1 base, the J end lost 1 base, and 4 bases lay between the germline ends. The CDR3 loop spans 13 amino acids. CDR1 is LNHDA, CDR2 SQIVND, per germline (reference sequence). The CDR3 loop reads CASSIVLQETQYF. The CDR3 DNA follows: TGTGCCAGTAGTATAGTCCTCCAAGAGACCCAGTACTTC.

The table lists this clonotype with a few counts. In nucleotides, the CDR3 is TGCAGTGCGATACTTACAGGGACTGAAGCTTTCTTT. This gives the protein CSAILTGTEAFF. This sequence joins TRBV20-1 and TRBJ1-1, with a possible D match to TRBD1 (6 bases). Germline V gene sequence: CDR1 DFQATT, CDR2 SNEGSKA (reference sequence). Trimming stripped 6 bases from V and 5 bases from J, with 13 bases between. This CDR3 spans 12 amino acids.

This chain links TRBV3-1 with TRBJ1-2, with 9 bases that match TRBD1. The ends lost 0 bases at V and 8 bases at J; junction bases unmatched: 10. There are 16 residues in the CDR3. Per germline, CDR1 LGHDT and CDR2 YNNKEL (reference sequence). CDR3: CASSQDTGGRVGGYTF. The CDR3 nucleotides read TGTGCCAGCAGCCAAGATACAGGGGGCCGCGTGGGGGGCTACACCTTC.

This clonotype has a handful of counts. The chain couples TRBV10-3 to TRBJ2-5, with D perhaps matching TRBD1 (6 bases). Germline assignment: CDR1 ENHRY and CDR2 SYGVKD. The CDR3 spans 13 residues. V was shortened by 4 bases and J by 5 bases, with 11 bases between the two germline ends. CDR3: CAISANREETQYF. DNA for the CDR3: TGTGCCATCAGTGCAAACAGGGAGGAGACCCAGTACTTC.

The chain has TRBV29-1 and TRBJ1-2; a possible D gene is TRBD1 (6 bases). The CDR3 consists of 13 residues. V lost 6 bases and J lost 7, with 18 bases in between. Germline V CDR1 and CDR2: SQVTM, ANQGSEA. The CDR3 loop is CSVLRGGGFGYTF. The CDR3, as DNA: TGCAGCGTCCTCAGGGGAGGGGGGTTTGGCTACACCTTC.

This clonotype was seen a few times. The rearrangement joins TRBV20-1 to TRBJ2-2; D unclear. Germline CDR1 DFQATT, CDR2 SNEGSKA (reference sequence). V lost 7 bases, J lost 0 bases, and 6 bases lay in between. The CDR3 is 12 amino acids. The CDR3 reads CSVPSNTGELFF. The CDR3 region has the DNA TGCAGTGTCCCCTCGAACACCGGGGAGCTGTTTTTT.

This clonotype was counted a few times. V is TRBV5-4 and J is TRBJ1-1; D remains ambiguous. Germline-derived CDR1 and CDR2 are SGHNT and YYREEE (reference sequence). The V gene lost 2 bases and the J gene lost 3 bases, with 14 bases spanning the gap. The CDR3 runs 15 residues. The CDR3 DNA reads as TGTGCCAGCAGCTTTAAAACGGAGGAGGACACTGAAGCTTTCTTT. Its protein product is CASSFKTEEDTEAFF.

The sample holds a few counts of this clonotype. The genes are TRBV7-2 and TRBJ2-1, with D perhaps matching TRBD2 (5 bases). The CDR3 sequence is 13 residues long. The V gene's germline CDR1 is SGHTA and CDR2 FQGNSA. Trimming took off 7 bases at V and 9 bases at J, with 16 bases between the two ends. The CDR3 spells CASKATIRSEQFF. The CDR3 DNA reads TGTGCCAGCAAAGCGACTATTCGATCTGAGCAGTTCTTC. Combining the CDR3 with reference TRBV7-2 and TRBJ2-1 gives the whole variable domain GAGVSQSPSNKVTEKGKDVELRCDPISGHTALYWYRQSLGQGLEFLIYFQGNSAPDKSGLPSDRFSAERTGGSVSTLTIQRTQQEDSAVYLCASKATIRSEQFFGPGTRLTVL.

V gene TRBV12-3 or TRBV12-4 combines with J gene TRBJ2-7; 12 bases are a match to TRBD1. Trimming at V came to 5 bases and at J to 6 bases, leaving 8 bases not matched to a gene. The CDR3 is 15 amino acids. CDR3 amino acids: CASSLSGTGGFEQYF. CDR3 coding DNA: TGTGCCAGCAGTCTCTCCGGGACAGGGGGCTTCGAGCAGTACTTC.

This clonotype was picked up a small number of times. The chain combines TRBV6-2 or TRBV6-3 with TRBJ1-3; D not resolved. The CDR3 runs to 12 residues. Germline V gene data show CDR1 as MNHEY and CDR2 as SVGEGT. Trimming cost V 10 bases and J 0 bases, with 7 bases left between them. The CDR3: CATHSSGNTIYF. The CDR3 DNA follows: TGTGCCACCCACAGCTCTGGAAACACCATATATTTT.

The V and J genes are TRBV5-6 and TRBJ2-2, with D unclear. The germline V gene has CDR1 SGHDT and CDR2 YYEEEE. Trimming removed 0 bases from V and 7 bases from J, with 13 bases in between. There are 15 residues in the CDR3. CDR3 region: CASSLVIPIGGELFF. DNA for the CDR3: TGTGCCAGCAGCTTGGTTATTCCCATCGGCGGGGAGCTGTTTTTT.

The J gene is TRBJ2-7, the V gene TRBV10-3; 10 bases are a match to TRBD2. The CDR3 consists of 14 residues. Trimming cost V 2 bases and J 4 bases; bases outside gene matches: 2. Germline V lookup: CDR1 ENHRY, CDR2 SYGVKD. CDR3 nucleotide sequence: TGTGCCATCAGTGAGGTTAGCGGGAGGTACGAGCAGTACTTC. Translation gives CAISEVSGRYEQYF.

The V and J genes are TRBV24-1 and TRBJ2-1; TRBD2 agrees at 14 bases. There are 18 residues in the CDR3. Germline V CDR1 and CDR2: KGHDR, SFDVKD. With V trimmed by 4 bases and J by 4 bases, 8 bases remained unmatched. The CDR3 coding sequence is TGTGCCACCAGTGAAACAGGGGGACTAGCGGGAGCATACAATGAGCAGTTCTTC. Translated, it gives CATSETGGLAGAYNEQFF.

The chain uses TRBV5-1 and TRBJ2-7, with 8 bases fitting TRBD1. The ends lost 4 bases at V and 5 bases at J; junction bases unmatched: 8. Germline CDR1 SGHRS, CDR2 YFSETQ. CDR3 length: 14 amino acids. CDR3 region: CASSPGQGADEQYF. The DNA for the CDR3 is TGCGCCAGCAGCCCTGGACAGGGAGCTGACGAGCAGTACTTC.

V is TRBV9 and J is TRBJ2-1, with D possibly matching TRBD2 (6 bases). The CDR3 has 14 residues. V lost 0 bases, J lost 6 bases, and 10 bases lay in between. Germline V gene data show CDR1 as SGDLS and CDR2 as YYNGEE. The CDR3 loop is CASSVASGGNEQFF. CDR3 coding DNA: TGTGCCAGCAGCGTAGCTTCCGGGGGCAATGAGCAGTTCTTC. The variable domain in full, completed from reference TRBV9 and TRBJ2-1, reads DSGVTQTPKHLITATGQRVTLRCSPRSGDLSVYWYQQSLDQGLQFLIQYYNGEERAKGNILERFSAQQFPDLHSELNLSSLELGDSALYFCASSVASGGNEQFFGPGTRLTVL.

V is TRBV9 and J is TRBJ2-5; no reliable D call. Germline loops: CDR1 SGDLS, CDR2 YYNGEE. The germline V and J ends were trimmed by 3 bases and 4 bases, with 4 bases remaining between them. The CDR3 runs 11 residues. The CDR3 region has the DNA TGTGCCAGCAGCGAGATAGAGACCCAGTACTTC. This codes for CASSEIETQYF.